The clone carrying this TCR beta chain was detected once. CDR3 length equals 17 residues. The J segment lost 10 bases and the V segment lost 5 bases, leaving 15 bases of the junction unmatched. Germline V CDR1 and CDR2: SGHRS, YFSETQ. These data belong to a study of blood T cell repertoires in COVID-19. Study-wide background: Both acute and convalescent COVID-19 samples were obtained from the United States, Italy and Spain. PBMCs, B-cell-depleted T cells, or T cells provided the cDNA or gDNA that made up the material.

In the authors' methods: Scientists estimated how many nucleated cells there were by amplifying reference gene primers. Clones were sequenced by immunoSEQ multiplex PCR, and TCRdb holds only the in-frame ones, with some missing. V, J and clone size are those of that table, while D and trimming were read from the DNA. The sample has roughly 340,000 clones, around 90% seen once; the top ten hold less than 3.5%. The sequencing sample was made of peripheral blood. The receptor comes from a woman younger than 35 who had recovered from COVID-19. This chain joins TRBV5-1 and TRBJ2-1; TRBD2 matches at 13 bases. The CDR3 DNA reads as TGCGCCAGCAGGGTATTACTAGCGGGAGGGCCTATTGGAGAGCAGTTCTTC. Translation: CASRVLLAGGPIGEQFF.